This is a list of T cell receptor beta chains from one sample in a study of T cells in localized non-small cell lung cancer. The assay was immunoSEQ multiplex PCR, and TCRdb's table has in-frame clones only and misses some. The sample consists of 20,000 to 30,000 clones, roughly 80% of them appearing once. The starting material was peripheral blood, obtained before any cancer treatment. Receptor source: a man between 40 and 69 years old with stage III squamous cell lung carcinoma. Both conserved end residues are part of each CDR3. The order of the fields is clone size, J gene, D gene, V gene, CDR3 protein, CDR3 DNA. D genes are given only for firm matches. Clone size is stated in some rows and not others, as once, few, many or a class when expanded.

size: -; J: TRBJ1-4; D: -; V: TRBV30; CDR3: CAWSVGVSEKLFF; DNA: TGTGCCTGGAGTGTAGGTGTCTCAGAAAAACTGTTTTTT
size: -; J: TRBJ1-2; D: -; V: TRBV20-1; CDR3: CSASREGYTF; DNA: TGCAGTGCTTCACGGGAGGGCTACACCTTC
size: -; J: TRBJ1-2; D: -; V: TRBV4-1; CDR3: CASSQDGVYGYTF; DNA: TGCGCCAGCAGCCAAGATGGAGTTTATGGCTACACCTTC
size: -; J: TRBJ2-3; D: -; V: TRBV9; CDR3: CASSVSATLPDTQYF; DNA: TGTGCCAGCAGCGTCTCAGCCACTTTGCCGGATACGCAGTATTTT
size: -; J: TRBJ1-4; D: -; V: TRBV18; CDR3: CASSPGEKLFF; DNA: TGTGCCAGCTCACCTGGCGAAAAACTGTTTTTT
size: -; J: TRBJ2-3; D: TRBD2; V: TRBV7-9; CDR3: CASSFGLAGSASTDTQYF; DNA: TGTGCCAGCAGCTTCGGACTAGCCGGATCGGCTAGCACAGATACGCAGTATTTT
size: few; J: TRBJ2-3; D: TRBD2; V: TRBV7-2; CDR3: CASRPLAVTTDTQYF; DNA: TGTGCCAGCAGGCCCCTAGCGGTTACTACAGATACGCAGTATTTT
size: few; J: TRBJ1-4; D: -; V: TRBV18; CDR3: CASSPGGSFNEKLFF; DNA: TGTGCCAGCTCACCTGGTGGCAGCTTTAATGAAAAACTGTTTTTT
size: -; J: TRBJ2-1; D: TRBD2; V: TRBV27; CDR3: CASSLSSTGGRGSYNEQFF; DNA: TGTGCCAGCAGTTTATCATCCACGGGCGGGAGGGGTTCCTACAATGAGCAGTTCTTC
size: -; J: TRBJ2-1; D: TRBD2; V: TRBV6-5; CDR3: CASSYSTSGYNEQFF; DNA: TGTGCCAGCAGTTACAGCACTAGCGGGTACAATGAGCAGTTCTTC
size: few; J: TRBJ2-7; D: TRBD2; V: TRBV14; CDR3: CASSVLAGYEQYF; DNA: TGTGCCAGCAGCGTACTAGCGGGGTACGAGCAGTACTTC
size: -; J: TRBJ2-7; D: TRBD2; V: TRBV6-5; CDR3: CASSHSGRGPHEQYF; DNA: TGTGCCAGCAGTCATAGCGGGAGAGGACCCCACGAGCAGTACTTC
size: -; J: TRBJ2-7; D: -; V: TRBV7-8; CDR3: CASSVSGGSYEQYF; DNA: TGTGCCAGCAGCGTAAGCGGAGGAAGCTACGAGCAGTACTTC
size: -; J: TRBJ1-2; D: TRBD1; V: TRBV6-1; CDR3: CASANRGYGYTF; DNA: TGTGCCAGCGCGAACAGGGGATATGGCTACACCTTC
size: -; J: TRBJ2-7; D: TRBD2; V: TRBV29-1; CDR3: CSVTSGYEQYF; DNA: TGCAGCGTAACTAGCGGCTACGAGCAGTACTTC